Detailed here is one TCR beta chain. As yet, its antigen is unknown. Sequencing was performed with immunoSEQ multiplex PCR; in TCRdb, only in-frame clones are kept and a portion is missing. The table records 90,000 to 150,000 clones, around 90% of them present only once. This sample is drawn from a study of T cell responses to AZD1222 COVID-19 vaccine. Some second doses came at about 4 weeks and others at about 12 weeks; these were pooled. The CDR3 consists of 13 residues. V lost 4 bases, J lost 6 bases, and 6 bases stayed unmatched. Germline CDR1 SQVTM, CDR2 ANQGSEA. Study-wide results and caveats: Dominant CD4 TCR responses targeted spike regions 160-218 and 743-854. Donors, mostly white British, included more females; clonal diversity was possibly underestimated. Nearly half of spike-specific TCRs reportedly target variant regions that are unmutated in the B.1.351 and B.1.1.7 variants.

Sequencing was performed on peripheral blood, taken 28 days after the second AZD1222 dose. The source is an adult who received the AZD1222 COVID-19 vaccine. This chain links TRBV29-1 with TRBJ2-7, with TRBD1 matching 10 bases. CDR3 sequence: CSVGVTGGSEQYF. The CDR3 coding sequence is TGCAGCGTTGGAGTGACAGGGGGCTCCGAGCAGTACTTC.